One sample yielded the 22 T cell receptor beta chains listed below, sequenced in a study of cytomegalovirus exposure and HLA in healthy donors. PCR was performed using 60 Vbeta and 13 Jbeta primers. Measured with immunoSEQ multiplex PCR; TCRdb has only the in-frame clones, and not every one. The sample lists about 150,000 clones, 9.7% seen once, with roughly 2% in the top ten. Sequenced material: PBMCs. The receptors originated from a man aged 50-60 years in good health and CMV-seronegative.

The CDR3 here is CATSRDRRAGELFF. CDR3 coding DNA: TGTGCCACCAGCAGAGATCGGAGGGCCGGGGAGCTGTTTTTT. J is TRBJ2-2 and V is TRBV15; perhaps TRBD2 as D (6 bases). The length of the CDR3 is 14 residues. V was pared by 0 bases and J by 6 bases, with 8 bases between. CDR1 and CDR2 from the germline V gene are LNHNV and YYDKDF (reference sequence).

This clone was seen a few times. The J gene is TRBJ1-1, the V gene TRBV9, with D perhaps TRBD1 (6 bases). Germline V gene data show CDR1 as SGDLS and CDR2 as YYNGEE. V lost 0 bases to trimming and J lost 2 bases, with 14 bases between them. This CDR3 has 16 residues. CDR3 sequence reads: CASSVVGGGVNTEAFF. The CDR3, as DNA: TGTGCCAGCAGCGTAGTGGGAGGGGGAGTCAACACTGAAGCTTTCTTT.

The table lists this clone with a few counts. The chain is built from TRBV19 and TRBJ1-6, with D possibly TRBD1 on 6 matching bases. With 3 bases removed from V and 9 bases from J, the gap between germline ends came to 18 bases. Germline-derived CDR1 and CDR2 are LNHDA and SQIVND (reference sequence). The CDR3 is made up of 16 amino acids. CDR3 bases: TGTGCCAGTAGTATTGGATCGTGGGACATTAGTTCACCCCTCCACTTT. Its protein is CASSIGSWDISSPLHF.

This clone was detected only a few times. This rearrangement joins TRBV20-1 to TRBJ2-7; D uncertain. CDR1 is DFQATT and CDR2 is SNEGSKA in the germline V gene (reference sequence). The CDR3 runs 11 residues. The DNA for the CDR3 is TGCATCGGGTCCCTCGCCCACGAGCAGTACTTC. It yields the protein CIGSLAHEQYF.

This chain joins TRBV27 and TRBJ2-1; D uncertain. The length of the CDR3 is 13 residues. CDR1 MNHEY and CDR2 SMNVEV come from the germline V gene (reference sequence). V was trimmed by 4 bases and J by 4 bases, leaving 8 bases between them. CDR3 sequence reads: CASSSDTYNEQFF. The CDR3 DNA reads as TGTGCCAGCAGTTCCGACACGTACAATGAGCAGTTCTTC.

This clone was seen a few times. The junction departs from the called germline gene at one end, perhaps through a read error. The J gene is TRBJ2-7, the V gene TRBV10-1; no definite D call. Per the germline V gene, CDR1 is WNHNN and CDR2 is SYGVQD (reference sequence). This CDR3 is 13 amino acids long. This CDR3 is CASSESPGRPVAF. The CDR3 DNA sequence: TGCGCCAGCAGTGAGTCGCCAGGTCGCCCAGTGGCCTTC.

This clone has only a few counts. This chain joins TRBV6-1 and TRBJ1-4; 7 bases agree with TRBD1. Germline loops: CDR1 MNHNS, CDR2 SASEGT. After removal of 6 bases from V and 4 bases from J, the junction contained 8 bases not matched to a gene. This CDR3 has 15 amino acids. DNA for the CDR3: TGTGCCAGCAGCGACCCAGGGGGAAATAATGAAAAACTGTTTTTT. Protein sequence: CASSDPGGNNEKLFF.

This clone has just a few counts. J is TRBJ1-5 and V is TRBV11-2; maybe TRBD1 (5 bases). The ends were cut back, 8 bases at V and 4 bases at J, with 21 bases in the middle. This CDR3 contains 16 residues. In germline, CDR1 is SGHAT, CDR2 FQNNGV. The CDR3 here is CASSRFGQGFNQPQHF. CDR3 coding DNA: TGTGCCAGCTCAAGGTTTGGGCAGGGCTTTAATCAGCCCCAGCATTTT.

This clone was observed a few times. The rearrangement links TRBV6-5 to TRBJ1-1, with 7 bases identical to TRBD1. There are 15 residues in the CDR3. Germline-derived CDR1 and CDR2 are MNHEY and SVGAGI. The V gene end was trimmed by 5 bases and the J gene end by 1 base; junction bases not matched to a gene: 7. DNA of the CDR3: TGTGCCAGCAGTCCCCCGGGACAGTCGAACACTGAAGCTTTCTTT. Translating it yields CASSPPGQSNTEAFF.

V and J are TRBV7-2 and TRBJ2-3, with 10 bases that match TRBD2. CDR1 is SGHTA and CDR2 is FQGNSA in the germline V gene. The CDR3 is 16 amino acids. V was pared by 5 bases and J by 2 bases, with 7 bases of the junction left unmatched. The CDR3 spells CASSPYGLAVTDTQYF. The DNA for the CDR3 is TGTGCCAGCAGCCCCTATGGACTAGCGGTCACAGATACGCAGTATTTT.

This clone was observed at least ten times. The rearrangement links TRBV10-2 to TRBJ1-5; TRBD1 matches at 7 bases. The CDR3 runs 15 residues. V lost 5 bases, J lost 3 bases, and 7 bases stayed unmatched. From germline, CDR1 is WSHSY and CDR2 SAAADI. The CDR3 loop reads CASSPGTENNQPQHF. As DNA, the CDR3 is TGCGCCAGCAGTCCCGGGACAGAAAACAATCAGCCCCAGCATTTT.

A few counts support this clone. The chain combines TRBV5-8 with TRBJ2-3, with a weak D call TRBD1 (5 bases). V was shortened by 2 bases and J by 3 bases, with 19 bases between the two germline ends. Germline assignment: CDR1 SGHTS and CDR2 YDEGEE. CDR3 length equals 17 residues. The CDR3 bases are TGTGCCAGCAGCTTAGGAACAGGCCAGAGGAATACAGATACGCAGTATTTT. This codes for CASSLGTGQRNTDTQYF.

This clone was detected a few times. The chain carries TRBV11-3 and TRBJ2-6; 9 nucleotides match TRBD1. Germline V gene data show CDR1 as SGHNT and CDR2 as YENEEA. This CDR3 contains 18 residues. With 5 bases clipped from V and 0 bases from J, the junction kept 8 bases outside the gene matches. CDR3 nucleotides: TGTGCCAGCAGCCAAGGACAGGGGCGGGCCTCTGGGGCCAACGTCCTGACTTTC. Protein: CASSQGQGRASGANVLTF.

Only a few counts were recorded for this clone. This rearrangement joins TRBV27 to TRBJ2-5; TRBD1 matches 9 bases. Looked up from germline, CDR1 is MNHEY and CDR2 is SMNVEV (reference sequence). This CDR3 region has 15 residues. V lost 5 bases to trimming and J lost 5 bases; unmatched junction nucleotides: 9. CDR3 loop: CASSPTGGGVETQYF. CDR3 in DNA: TGTGCCAGCAGTCCCACAGGGGGCGGCGTGGAGACCCAGTACTTC.

CDR3 in amino acids: CASKGEGRNEQYF. Written as DNA, the CDR3 is TGTGCCAGCAAGGGGGAGGGCCGAAACGAGCAGTACTTC. The chain links TRBV2 to TRBJ2-7; TRBD2 might be the D (7 bases). CDR1 is SNHLY and CDR2 is FYNNEI in the germline V gene. This CDR3 is 13 amino acids long. V was shortened by 7 bases and J by 5 bases, with 15 bases between the two germline ends.

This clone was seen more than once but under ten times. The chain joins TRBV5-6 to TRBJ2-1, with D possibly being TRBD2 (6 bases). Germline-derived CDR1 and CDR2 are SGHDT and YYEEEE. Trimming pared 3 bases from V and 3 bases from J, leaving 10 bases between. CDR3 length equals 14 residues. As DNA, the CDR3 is TGTGCCAGCAGCTCCGGGACTGGCTACAATGAGCAGTTCTTC. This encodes CASSSGTGYNEQFF.

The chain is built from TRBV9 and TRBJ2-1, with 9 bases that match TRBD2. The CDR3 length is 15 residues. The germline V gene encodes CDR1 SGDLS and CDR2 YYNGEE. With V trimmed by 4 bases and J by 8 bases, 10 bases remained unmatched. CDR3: CASSRSGGGADEQFF. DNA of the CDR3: TGTGCCAGCAGCAGATCCGGCGGGGGGGCCGATGAGCAGTTCTTC.

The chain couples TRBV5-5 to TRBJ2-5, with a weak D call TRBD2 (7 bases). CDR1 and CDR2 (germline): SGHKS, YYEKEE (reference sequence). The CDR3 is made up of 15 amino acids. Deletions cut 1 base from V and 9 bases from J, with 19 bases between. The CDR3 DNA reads TGTGCCAGCAGCTTGCGAGGGGGGGCCGGGCAGGCCCAGTACTTC. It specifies CASSLRGGAGQAQYF.

The CDR3 sequence: CASSQDRVSNQPQHF. CDR3 sequence (DNA): TGCGCCAGCAGTCAGGACAGGGTTAGCAATCAGCCCCAGCATTTT. This chain joins TRBV23-1 and TRBJ1-5; 8 bases match TRBD1. TRBV23-1 has ORF status, its function being uncertain. This CDR3 comprises 15 residues. V lost 3 bases and J lost 0; bases outside the gene matches: 1.

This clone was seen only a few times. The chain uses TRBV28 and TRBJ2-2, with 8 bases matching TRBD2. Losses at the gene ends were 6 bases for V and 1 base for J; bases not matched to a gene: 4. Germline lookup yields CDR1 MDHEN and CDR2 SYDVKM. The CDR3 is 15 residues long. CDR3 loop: CASRTGTRNTGELFF. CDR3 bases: TGTGCCAGCAGGACCGGGACTAGGAACACCGGGGAGCTGTTTTTT.

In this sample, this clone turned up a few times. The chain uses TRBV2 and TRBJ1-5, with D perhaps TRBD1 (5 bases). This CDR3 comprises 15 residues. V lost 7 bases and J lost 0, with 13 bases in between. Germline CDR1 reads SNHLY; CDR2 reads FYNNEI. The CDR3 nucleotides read TGTGCCAGCACCCAAGACAGATATAGCAATCAGCCCCAGCATTTT. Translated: CASTQDRYSNQPQHF.

This chain's CDR3 is CASSPGTRNYGYTF. CDR3 DNA sequence: TGCGCCAGCAGTCCCGGGACACGGAACTATGGCTACACCTTC. V usage is TRBV5-1 and J usage is TRBJ1-2, with D possibly being TRBD1 (6 bases). Germline CDR1 reads SGHRS; CDR2 reads YFSETQ. Deletions cut 5 bases from V and 2 bases from J, with 13 bases between. The CDR3 spans 14 residues. The variable domain in full, completed from reference TRBV5-1 and TRBJ1-2, reads KAGVTQTPRYLIKTRGQQVTLSCSPISGHRSVSWYQQTPGQGLQFLFEYFSETQRNKGNFPGRFSGRQFSNSRSEMNVSTLELGDSALYLCASSPGTRNYGYTFGSGTRLTVV.